This TCR beta chain was observed in a study of cytomegalovirus exposure and HLA in healthy donors. Primers included in the PCR were 60 Vbeta and 13 Jbeta primers. TCRdb keeps only in-frame clones here, not all; method: immunoSEQ multiplex PCR. The sample has 55,000 to 75,000 clones. This TCR derives from a woman in her twenties or thirties in good health and CMV-seronegative. The sample comprised PBMCs.

CDR3 sequence: CASSLAYMGLNGYTF. DNA for the CDR3: TGTGCCAGCAGCTTGGCCTACATGGGGCTCAATGGCTACACCTTC. The rearrangement links TRBV5-5 to TRBJ1-2; D may be TRBD1 (5 bases). CDR3 length equals 15 residues. Trimming cost V 0 bases and J 6 bases, with 15 bases left between them. Germline V CDR1 and CDR2: SGHKS, YYEKEE (reference sequence).